This is a list of T cell receptor beta chains from one sample in a study of CD8+CD57+ T cells in acquired aplastic anemia. TCRdb reprocessed the reads with MiXCR, giving one entry per CDR3 protein. The sample shows approximately 180,000 distinct CDR3 sequences, 40% to 55% of them seen only once. The sample comprised sorted CD4+, CD8+, or CD8+CD57+ T cells (not recorded which) from PBMCs. These TCRs come from a human donor with aplastic anemia. CDR3s include the opening cysteine and the closing phenylalanine or tryptophan. A D gene is named only where the DNA matches it firmly. Clone size appears in some rows only: once, few, many, or a class for an expanded clone.

len | abundance | j_gene | v_gene | d_gene | CDR3aa | CDR3nt
15 | many | TRBJ2-6 | TRBV19 | - | CASDSGGAGANVLTF | TGTGCCAGTGATTCTGGGGGCGCTGGGGCCAACGTCCTGACTTTC
14 | - | TRBJ2-2 | TRBV6-1 | TRBD2 | CASRGGVGTGELFF | TGTGCCAGCCGGGGAGGGGTGGGCACCGGGGAGCTGTTTTTT
15 | - | TRBJ1-3 | TRBV4-1 | - | CASSQQTGAGNTIYF | TGCGCCAGCAGCCAACAGACAGGAGCTGGAAACACCATATATTTT
14 | - | TRBJ1-1 | TRBV7-2 | - | CASRPTGLRTEAFF | TGTGCCAGCAGGCCAACAGGGCTTCGGACTGAAGCTTTCTTT
15 | - | TRBJ2-5 | TRBV10-3 | - | CAISDGNPKGETQYF | TGTGCCATCAGTGACGGTAACCCCAAGGGAGAGACCCAGTACTTC
15 | many | TRBJ2-5 | TRBV20-1 | TRBD2 | CSAGVVAGVEETQYF | TGCAGTGCTGGGGTGGTAGCGGGAGTAGAAGAGACCCAGTACTTC
15 | - | TRBJ1-1 | TRBV18 | - | CASSPVGGRDTEAFF | TGTGCCAGCTCACCGGTCGGGGGGCGGGACACTGAAGCTTTCTTT
14 | many | TRBJ2-5 | TRBV3-1 | TRBD2 | CASSQRASGGGKYF | TGTGCCAGCAGCCAAAGAGCTAGCGGGGGGGGGAAGTACTTC
16 | - | TRBJ1-2 | TRBV10-3 | TRBD1 | CAISDVRQGSNYGYTF | TGTGCCATCAGTGACGTGAGACAGGGATCTAACTATGGCTACACCTTC
13 | many | TRBJ1-1 | TRBV29-1 | TRBD1 | CSVIQGADTEAFF | TGCAGCGTTATTCAGGGGGCGGACACTGAAGCTTTCTTT
13 | many | TRBJ2-7 | TRBV6-6 | - | CASSHRQSYEQYF | TGTGCCAGCAGTCACAGACAGTCCTACGAGCAGTACTTC
17 | - | TRBJ2-5 | TRBV9 | TRBD2 | CASSSRTSGGAGETQYF | TGTGCCAGCAGCTCAAGAACAAGCGGGGGGGCCGGTGAGACCCAGTACTTC
17 | once | TRBJ2-7 | TRBV15 | TRBD2 | CAASSQGLAGGSYEQYF | TGTGCCGCCAGCAGCCAGGGACTAGCGGGGGGGTCCTACGAGCAGTACTTC
11 | - | TRBJ1-1 | TRBV20-1 | - | CSARWGAEAFF | TGCAGTGCCAGATGGGGGGCTGAAGCTTTCTTT
11 | many | TRBJ1-1 | TRBV6-5 | - | CAIRRGTEAFF | TGTGCCATCCGTCGGGGGACTGAAGCTTTCTTT
14 | many | TRBJ2-2 | TRBV9 | - | CASSVATETGELFF | TGTGCCAGCAGCGTTGCGACAGAGACCGGGGAGCTGTTTTTT
14 | - | TRBJ1-3 | TRBV29-1 | TRBD1 | CSVGGQNSGNTIYF | TGCAGCGTTGGGGGACAGAACTCTGGAAACACCATATATTTT
14 | many | TRBJ2-1 | TRBV12-3/TRBV12-4 | - | CASRGVLSYNEQFF | TGTGCCAGCAGGGGGGTCCTGTCCTACAATGAGCAGTTCTTC
15 | - | TRBJ1-2 | TRBV6-1 | TRBD1 | CASSVGGVRGLGYTF | TGTGCCAGCAGTGTGGGGGGTGTGAGGGGGCTTGGCTACACCTTC
12 | - | TRBJ2-5 | TRBV5-8 | - | CASSLVMETQYF | TGCGCCAGCAGCTTGGTTATGGAGACCCAGTACTTC
16 | few | TRBJ1-3 | TRBV4-3 | - | CASSLHSGGTGDTIYF | TGCGCCAGCAGCCTTCACTCGGGGGGTACGGGGGACACCATATATTTT
17 | few | TRBJ1-6 | TRBV3-1 | - | CASSPLPGASYNSPLHF | TGTGCCAGCAGCCCCCTGCCGGGAGCGTCCTATAATTCACCCCTCCACTTT
17 | - | TRBJ1-6 | TRBV5-1 | - | CASSQDTPSSYNSPLHF | TGCGCCAGCAGCCAAGACACCCCCAGCTCCTATAATTCACCCCTCCACTTT
13 | - | TRBJ1-5 | TRBV6-1 | - | CASRTGLNQPQHF | TGTGCCAGCAGAACAGGGCTGAATCAGCCCCAGCATTTT
14 | - | TRBJ2-7 | TRBV11-1 | TRBD2 | CASSSTSGGGEQYF | TGTGCCAGCAGCTCGACTAGCGGGGGCGGAGAGCAGTACTTC
14 | many | TRBJ1-2 | TRBV24-1 | TRBD1 | CATSDRDRGFGYTF | TGTGCCACCAGTGACCGGGACAGGGGGTTCGGCTACACCTTC